The entry below describes one TCR beta chain. Its cognate antigen is unknown. This sample was taken from a study of PD-L1 blockade in urothelial cancer. Study summary: Blood underwent analysis 3 weeks (second dose) and 6 weeks after treatment began. Per blood sample, T cells had a median of around 140,000.

Study-level results: Durable benefit was linked to greater 3-week expansion of tumor-associated blood clones. Below-median TCR clonality that was measured in pretreatment blood predicted better survival.

Germline CDR1 SNHLY, CDR2 FYNNEI. This CDR3 region has 13 residues. Trimming shortened V by 3 bases and J by 0 bases, and 6 bases separated the two germline ends. Data came from immunoSEQ multiplex PCR; TCRdb stores just in-frame clones and leaves some out. The table lists about 38,000 clones, 80% to 90% of them singletons. Regarding time point: peripheral blood 6 weeks after treatment start. The chain recombines TRBV2 with TRBJ2-7, with a tentative D call TRBD1 (5 bases). Sequencing was performed on PBMCs, taken around atezolizumab (anti-PD-L1) treatment. The receptor was isolated from a man aged 60 to 75 with urothelial cancer. The CDR3 nucleotides read TGTGCCAGCAGTGATGACAGCTCCTACGAGCAGTACTTC. Translating it yields CASSDDSSYEQYF.